The present entry profiles one T cell receptor (beta chain) with its context. Its specificity is not known. Documented treatment: oral pan-JAK inhibitor, 5-10 mg twice daily. This entry belongs to a study of CD8+ T cells in alopecia areata. At the level of the study: Tofacitinib was taken orally by treated patients, and the dose was 5 to 10 mg twice daily. Notes on the study in general: As there was one nonresponder, how baseline CD8+ expansion relates to response remains uncertain.

Trimming took 5 bases from V and 3 from J; bases not matched to a gene: 1. The CDR3 is made up of 13 amino acids. CDR1 and CDR2 (germline): SEHNR, FQNEAQ (reference sequence). Extracted RNA was reverse transcribed into cDNA, the sequencing template. Assay used: immunoSEQ multiplex PCR; TCRdb lists only in-frame clones, some missing. In the table there are about 260,000 clones, 45% to 70% of which are singletons. The sample here was CD4+ T cells sorted from blood, taken around week 54, from a patient treated with tofacitinib. The chain employs TRBV7-9 and TRBJ2-7; 10 bases fit TRBD1. The sequence was obtained from a human donor with alopecia areata. The CDR3 region has the DNA TGTGCCAGCAGCAGGACAGGGGGCTACGAGCAGTACTTC. This encodes CASSRTGGYEQYF.